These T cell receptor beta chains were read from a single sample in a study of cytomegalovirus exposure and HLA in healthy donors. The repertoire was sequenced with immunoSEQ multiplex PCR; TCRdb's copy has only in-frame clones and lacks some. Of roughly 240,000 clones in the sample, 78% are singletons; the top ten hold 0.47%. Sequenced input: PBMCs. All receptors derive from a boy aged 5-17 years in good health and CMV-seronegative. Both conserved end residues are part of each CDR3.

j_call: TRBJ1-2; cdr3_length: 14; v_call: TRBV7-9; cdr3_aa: CSSSLARQGKGYTF
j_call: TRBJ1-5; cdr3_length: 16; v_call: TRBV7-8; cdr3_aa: CASSPDRAPENQPQHF
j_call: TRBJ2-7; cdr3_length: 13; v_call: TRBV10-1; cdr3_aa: CASSEILGNEQYF
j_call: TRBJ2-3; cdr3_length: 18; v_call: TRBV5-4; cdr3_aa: CASSPQLAGPRVADTQYF
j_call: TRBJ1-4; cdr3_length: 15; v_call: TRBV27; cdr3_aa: CASSLVRRGSPKLFF
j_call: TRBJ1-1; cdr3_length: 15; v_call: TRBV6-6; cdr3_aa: CASSYSTGEGTEAFF
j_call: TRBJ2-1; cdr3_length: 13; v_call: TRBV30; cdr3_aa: CAWSNGGINEQFF
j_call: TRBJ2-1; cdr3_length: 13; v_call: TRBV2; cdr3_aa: CASSERRDNEQFF
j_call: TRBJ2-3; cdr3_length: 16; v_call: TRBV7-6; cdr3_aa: CASSLPSGGGTDTQYF
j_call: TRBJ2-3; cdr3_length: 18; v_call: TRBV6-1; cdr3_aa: CASSEPAGGPTRTDTQYF
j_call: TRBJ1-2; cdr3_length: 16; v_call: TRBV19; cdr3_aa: CASSNPNRGLNYGYTF
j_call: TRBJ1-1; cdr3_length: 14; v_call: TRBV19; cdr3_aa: CASIRWGLLTEAFF
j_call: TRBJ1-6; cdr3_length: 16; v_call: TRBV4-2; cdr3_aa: CASSQALGRSNSPLHF
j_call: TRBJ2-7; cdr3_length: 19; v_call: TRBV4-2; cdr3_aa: CASSQVLAGGLASSYEQYF
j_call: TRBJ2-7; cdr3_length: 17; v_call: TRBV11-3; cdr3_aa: CASSFLRTGTGSYEQYF
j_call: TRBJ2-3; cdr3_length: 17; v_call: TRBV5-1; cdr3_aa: CASSLGLAGRYTDTQYF